Detailed here is one T cell receptor (beta chain). The antigen is unknown. TCRdb's table, derived via immunoSEQ multiplex PCR, lists solely in-frame clones and lacks some. The top ten clones hold around 20% of a sample with roughly 100,000 clones, more than 70% of them seen once. Regarding time point: cycle 4 day 1 (C4D1), after less than seven weeks of nivolumab. There was relapse after autologous stem cell transplantation in every patient, and there was variation in brentuximab vedotin exposure. This sample was included in a study of PD-1 blockade in classical Hodgkin lymphoma. Whole-study context: Every 2 weeks, patients got 3 mg/kg intravenous nivolumab. Study-wide results and limits: The study reported lower baseline TCR diversity in newly diagnosed patients than in healthy donors. Nivolumab initiation under 1 year post-ASCT meant exclusion.

This CDR3 has 14 amino acids. From germline, CDR1 is MNHEY and CDR2 SMNVEV (reference sequence). V shed 5 bases, J shed 7 bases, and the junction held 8 bases outside the gene matches. Sequences were derived from peripheral blood mononuclear cells (PBMCs), sampled before the fourth cycle of nivolumab. The V and J genes are TRBV27 and TRBJ2-1; TRBD2 matches 7 bases. The clonotype was recovered from a human donor with classical Hodgkin lymphoma. The CDR3 region has the DNA TGTGCCAGCAGTGAGGGAGGGTCCGGGAATGAGCAGTTCTTC. This translates into CASSEGGSGNEQFF.